Below are 8 T cell receptor beta chains sequenced from a single sample in a study of blood T cell repertoires in COVID-19. The repertoire was sequenced with immunoSEQ multiplex PCR; TCRdb's copy has only in-frame clones and lacks some. The sample shows 100,000 to 150,000 clones, around 81% of them seen only once. Sequencing was done on a sample of peripheral blood. These TCRs come from a man aged 55-75 years with acute or convalescent COVID-19.

The rearrangement joins TRBV2 to TRBJ1-2; 10 bases are shared with TRBD1. The CDR3 covers 13 residues. Germline V gene lookup returns CDR1 SNHLY and CDR2 FYNNEI. V gave up 8 bases and J gave up 8 bases; unmatched junction bases: 8. CDR3 region: CASFRTGGRGYTF. The DNA of the CDR3 is TGTGCCAGCTTCAGGACAGGGGGTCGAGGCTACACCTTC.

V gene TRBV2 combines with J gene TRBJ1-1; maybe TRBD1 (6 bases). V lost 8 bases, J lost 0 bases, and 10 bases lay in between. CDR1 SNHLY and CDR2 FYNNEI come from the germline V gene. The CDR3 loop spans 13 amino acids. The CDR3 nucleotides are TGTGCCAGCTCTCGGGACATGAACACTGAAGCTTTCTTT. It specifies CASSRDMNTEAFF. Looking up the rest from reference TRBV2 and TRBJ1-1 gives the full variable domain: EPEVTQTPSHQVTQMGQEVILRCVPISNHLYFYWYRQILGQKVEFLVSFYNNEISEKSEIFDDQFSVERPDGSNFTLKIRSTKLEDSAMYFCASSRDMNTEAFFGQGTRLTVV.

V gene TRBV15 combines with J gene TRBJ1-3, with a possible D match to TRBD1 (5 bases). Trimming removed 7 bases at V and 0 bases at J, with 10 bases between. This CDR3 region has 14 residues. Germline V CDR1 and CDR2: LNHNV, YYDKDF (reference sequence). CDR3 in DNA: TGTGCCACCACCGGGGGGGGCTCTGGAAACACCATATATTTT. Residues: CATTGGGSGNTIYF. Complete variable domain (other parts from reference TRBV15 and TRBJ1-3): DAMVIQNPRYQVTQFGKPVTLSCSQTLNHNVMYWYQQKSSQAPKLLFHYYDKDFNNEADTPDNFQSRRPNTSFCFLDIRSPGLGDTAMYLCATTGGGSGNTIYFGEGSWLTVV.

The chain has TRBV28 and TRBJ2-7, with D tentatively TRBD2 (6 bases). Trimming removed 3 bases from V and 5 bases from J, with 17 bases in between. Per germline, CDR1 MDHEN and CDR2 SYDVKM. CDR3 size: 15 residues. This CDR3 reads CASSFGGAGLDEQYF. The DNA of the CDR3 is TGTGCCAGCAGTTTTGGAGGGGCCGGTCTCGACGAGCAGTACTTC.

V is TRBV5-5 and J is TRBJ1-6; 9 positions agree with TRBD1. This CDR3 has 15 amino acids. Germline CDR1 and CDR2: SGHKS and YYEKEE (reference sequence). V trimming: 3 bases; J trimming: 7 bases; junction bases outside the gene matches: 5. In DNA form, the CDR3 reads TGTGCCAGCAGCTGGGGGGACAGGGAAAATTCACCCCTCCACTTT. Its translation is CASSWGDRENSPLHF.

This clone has just a few counts. V usage is TRBV7-9 and J usage is TRBJ2-2; a possible D gene is TRBD2 (5 bases). The V end lost 2 bases, the J end lost 1 base, and 14 bases lay between the germline ends. The CDR3 has 17 amino acids. Germline V gene data show CDR1 as SEHNR and CDR2 as FQNEAQ (reference sequence). The CDR3 sequence: CASSLTSRGRNTGELFF. The DNA of the CDR3 is TGTGCCAGCAGCTTAACTTCCCGCGGGCGGAACACCGGGGAGCTGTTTTTT. Together with reference TRBV7-9 and TRBJ2-2, the CDR3 gives the full variable domain: DTGVSQNPRHKITKRGQNVTFRCDPISEHNRLYWYRQTLGQGPEFLTYFQNEAQLEKSRLLSDRFSAERPKGSFSTLEIQRTEQGDSAMYLCASSLTSRGRNTGELFFGEGSRLTVL.

Here the CDR3 DNA reads TGTGCCAGCAAAGGACAGGGGACCTCTGGAAACACCATATATTTT. It specifies CASKGQGTSGNTIYF. The chain combines TRBV21-1 with TRBJ1-3; TRBD1, as called in the table, went unchecked against the DNA. TRBV21-1 constitutes a pseudogene. CDR3 length: 15 residues.

The chain uses TRBV5-1 and TRBJ2-7; 8 nucleotides agree with TRBD1. Per the germline V gene, CDR1 is SGHRS and CDR2 is YFSETQ. V lost 4 bases to trimming and J lost 4 bases; unmatched junction nucleotides: 13. The CDR3 length is 16 residues. CDR3: CASSPRPGTGKYEQYF. The CDR3 coding sequence is TGCGCCAGCAGCCCCCGTCCCGGGACAGGCAAGTACGAGCAGTACTTC.